This T cell receptor (beta chain) emerged from a study of CD8 T cells in seronegative destructive rheumatoid arthritis (dated by TCRdb to the early 2020s). In the study overall: At the time of sampling, biological drugs were being given to seven out of the eight CND-RA patients. Peripheral CD8+ TCRbeta repertoires of CCP-negative destructive rheumatoid arthritis (CND-RA) patients were compared with newly diagnosed seropositive RA, seronegative RA and healthy controls. The seropositive RA, seronegative RA and healthy control comparison cohorts were obtained from an earlier published TCRbeta dataset rather than being newly sequenced.

CND-RA patients were negative for the clinical CCP2 antibody test, and joint destruction progressed despite active therapy. Every CND-RA patient showed typical joint destruction in the wrists and ankles and had failed conventional anti-rheumatic therapy. Instead of being sampled at diagnosis, CND-RA patients were sampled after long disease histories, which in several cases spanned decades. Each patient provided about 47 millilitres of EDTA-anticoagulated peripheral blood. Ficoll-Paque PLUS density gradient separation was used to isolate peripheral blood mononuclear cells. CD8+ cells were isolated from fresh or cryopreserved PBMCs by AutoMACS magnetic bead positive selection, with purity checked by flow cytometry. Genomic DNA was extracted with Nucleospin Tissue or Tissue XS kits and quantified on a Qubit 2.0 fluorometer. Paper-wide results and their limitations: Across the 120,000 or so clonotypes tested, no public clonotype enrichment was retained after Benjamini-Hochberg correction. After adjusting for age, CND-RA patients appeared to have less diverse, more clonal CD8+ TCRbeta repertoires than other RA subtypes. CND-RA repertoires showed more CMV-reactive and fewer influenza A-reactive CD8+ TCRbeta sequences than controls and other RA subtypes. A distinct set of enriched public clonotypes appeared to be carried by CND-RA patients, and this finding was interpreted by the authors as support for a separate disease subset. The small size of the CND-RA cohort was acknowledged as a study limitation. Because diagnostic samples were lacking, the TCR repertoire differences may partly reflect years of poor disease control rather than having been present at onset.

TCRbeta sequencing used genomic DNA from CD8+ cells, following the manufacturer's instructions. TCRbeta sequencing used the immunoSEQ assay and was run at a genomics technology centre in Finland. The paper's data handling went like this. Clonotype tables produced by the immunoSEQ preprocessing pipeline were converted into VDJtools format, and non-productive clonotypes were filtered out. Any sample with fewer than 10,000 reads was excluded, the remaining samples were subsampled to 10,000 reads, and most of the eight CND-RA samples made it through. Shannon-Wiener, Simpson and clonality indices were calculated with the VDJtools CalcDiversityStats function on data subsampled to 10,000 reads. To infer antigen specificity, non-singleton TCRbeta clonotypes were hard-matched against VDJdb, meaning no mismatches were allowed. CDR3 sequences that differed by a single amino acid (Hamming distance 1) were grouped into clusters that potentially share antigen targets. Group enrichment of public clonotypes was tested with one-sided Fisher's exact tests after groups were resampled to six samples, with the procedure repeated ten times. Entries here come from immuneACCESS through TCRdb and include only in-frame sequences with V and J called. Some clones fail to appear in such tables; in the studies checked, an unresolved V gene covers under half of the shortfall, and the cause of the remainder is unknown. Clone size and V and J calls were adopted from that table, with D and trimming inferred from the DNA. The sample table contains 4,000 to 4,500 clones; only one count was recorded for 72% of them. The top ten constitute approximately 40% of the sample.

On this clone: It has no known antigen specificity. Within one base of it there is no much larger clone, and no base qualities were kept.

Trimming leaves V shorter by 4 bases and J shorter by 2 bases, with the junction holding 10 bases beyond the gene matches. The CDR3 spans 17 residues, from the cysteine through the phenylalanine. The kept DNA is CDR3 alone, 51 bases in frame from the first base. The germline V gene (reference sequence) supplies CDR1 PRHDT and CDR2 FYEKMQ. This receptor chain uses TRBV13 and TRBJ1-2, and TRBD1 aligns with 10 junction nucleotides. This clonotype was obtained from a woman aged 50-75 years with seronegative destructive rheumatoid arthritis. The sequenced sample consisted of CD8+ T cells from blood. The DNA sequence is given as TGTGCCAGCAGCTCGAGACTGGGACAGGGGTTGAACTATGGCTACACCTTC. Translation gives CASSSRLGQGLNYGYTF. With all but the CDR3 taken from the reference TRBV13 and TRBJ1-2 genes, the full variable domain is: AAGVIQSPRHLIKEKRETATLKCYPIPRHDTVYWYQQGPGQDPQFLISFYEKMQSDKGSIPDRFSAQQFSDYHSELNMSSLELGDSALYFCASSSRLGQGLNYGYTFGSGTRLTVV.